The clone carrying this T cell receptor beta chain was counted ten times or more. Its antigen is as yet unknown. This record belongs to a study of response to subunit inactivated influenza vaccine. TCRdb itself ran the RT-PCR reads through MiXCR, one entry per CDR3 protein. The table includes roughly 500,000 distinct CDR3 sequences, more than 15% detected once. V was clipped by 6 bases and J by 4 bases; unmatched bases: 9. CDR3 length: 15 amino acids. Germline assignment: CDR1 MDHEN and CDR2 SYDVKM. The study, taken as a whole, reports: Only a handful of new T cells, the authors suggested, are recruited with each seasonal influenza vaccination.

Sequenced here: CD4+ T cells sorted from PBMCs, sampled less than 30 months after vaccination. The clonotype originates from a man aged 50 to 75 who received an inactivated influenza vaccine. The rearrangement uses TRBV28 and TRBJ2-1; 7 nucleotides align to TRBD1. CDR3 nucleotides: TGTGCCAGCAGCGGAAGGGACAGAAGATACAATGAGCAGTTCTTC. Amino acid sequence: CASSGRDRRYNEQFF.